This T cell receptor (beta chain) was recorded in a study of blood T cell repertoires in COVID-19. The wider study: From the United States, Italy and Spain came samples of acute and convalescent COVID-19.

In the study's own analysis: Estimated nucleated cell counts came from reference gene primer amplification. Generated by immunoSEQ multiplex PCR, the TCRdb table keeps only in-frame clones and is missing some. V, J and clone size are those of that table, while D and trimming were read from the DNA. This sample has approximately 260,000 clones, with about 90% found just once. The germline V and J ends were trimmed by 0 bases and 6 bases, with 7 bases remaining between them. CDR1 and CDR2 from the germline V gene are SGDLS and YYNGEE. The CDR3 contains 12 residues. Specimen: peripheral blood. The chain recombines TRBV9 with TRBJ2-7; no firm D call. This clonotype was sampled from a man aged 60 to 75 who had recovered from COVID-19. DNA of the CDR3: TGTGCCAGCAGCGTAGGTGCCGGCGAGCAGTACTTC. Protein: CASSVGAGEQYF.